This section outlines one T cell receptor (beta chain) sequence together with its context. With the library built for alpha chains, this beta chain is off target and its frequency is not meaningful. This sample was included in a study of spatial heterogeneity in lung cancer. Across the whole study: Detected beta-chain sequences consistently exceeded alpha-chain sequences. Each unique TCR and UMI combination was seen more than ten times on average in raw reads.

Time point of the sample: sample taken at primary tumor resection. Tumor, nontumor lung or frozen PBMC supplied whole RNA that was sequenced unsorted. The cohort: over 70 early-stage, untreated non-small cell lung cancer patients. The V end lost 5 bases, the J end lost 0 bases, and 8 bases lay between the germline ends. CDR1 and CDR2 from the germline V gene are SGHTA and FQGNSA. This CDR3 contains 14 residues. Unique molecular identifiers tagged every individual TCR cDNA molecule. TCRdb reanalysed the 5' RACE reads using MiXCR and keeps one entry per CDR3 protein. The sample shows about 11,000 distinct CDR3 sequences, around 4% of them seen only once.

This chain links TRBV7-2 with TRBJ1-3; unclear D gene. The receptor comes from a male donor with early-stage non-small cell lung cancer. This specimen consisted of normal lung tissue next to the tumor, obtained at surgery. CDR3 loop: CASSLQFSGNTIYF. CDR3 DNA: TGTGCCAGCAGCCTACAGTTCTCTGGAAACACCATATATTTT.